A single sample gave rise to the 14 T cell receptor beta chains below, sequenced in a study of a mutant IDH1 vaccine in newly diagnosed glioma. No antigen has been assigned to these receptors. Time point specified: week 35, safety follow-up. Doses consisted of 300 ug of mutant IDH1 20-mer peptide each, paired with topical imiquimod. Sequencing used immunoSEQ multiplex PCR; TCRdb keeps in-frame clones, though not all of them. The sample records 41,000 or so clones, over 75% being singletons. Specimen: PBMCs, collected from a glioma patient whose treatment included an IDH1 peptide vaccine. All receptors derive from a man between 35 and 55 years old with glioma.

This clone was seen a single time. V is TRBV18 and J is TRBJ1-1; tentative D call: TRBD1 (5 bases). The V gene's germline CDR1 is KGHSH and CDR2 LQKENI. The CDR3 consists of 15 residues. The ends were cut back, 3 bases at V and 0 bases at J, with 11 bases in the middle. DNA for the CDR3: TGTGCCAGCTCACCCTCGACAGTACTGAACACTGAAGCTTTCTTT. Its protein product is CASSPSTVLNTEAFF.

The chain carries TRBV7-9 and TRBJ1-6; D gene ambiguous. There are 14 residues in the CDR3. The ends were cut back, 3 bases at V and 7 bases at J, with 10 bases in the middle. Looked up from germline, CDR1 is SEHNR and CDR2 is FQNEAQ (reference sequence). CDR3 residues: CASSLESLNSPLHF. DNA of the CDR3: TGTGCCAGCAGCTTGGAGTCGCTGAATTCACCCCTCCACTTT.

This clone has only one observation. The chain uses TRBV28 and TRBJ2-4; the D gene could be TRBD1 or TRBD2 (5 bases each). The germline V gene encodes CDR1 MDHEN and CDR2 SYDVKM. The CDR3 totals 13 residues. Deletions cut 6 bases from V and 0 bases from J, with 6 bases between. Here the CDR3 DNA reads TGTGCCAGCAGGGGGGTAGCCAAAAACATTCAGTACTTC. It specifies CASRGVAKNIQYF.

The CDR3 reads CASSDSSRTYGYTF. The DNA for the CDR3 is TGTGCCAGCAGTGACTCGAGTCGGACCTATGGCTACACCTTC. The chain couples TRBV6-4 to TRBJ1-2; D call uncertain. Looked up from germline, CDR1 is MRHNA and CDR2 is SNTAGT. The V gene lost 0 bases and the J gene lost 4 bases, with 9 bases spanning the gap. This CDR3 spans 14 amino acids.

The chain recombines TRBV6-5 with TRBJ2-7; tentative D call: TRBD2 (7 bases). CDR3 length equals 14 residues. Germline V gene sequence: CDR1 MNHEY, CDR2 SVGAGI. The V and J ends lost 2 bases and 6 bases respectively, with 14 bases between them. The CDR3 bases are TGTGCCAGCAGTTACAGGGGGGGTTCTGCCGAGCAGTACTTC. This translates into CASSYRGGSAEQYF.

The rearrangement joins TRBV27 to TRBJ2-1; 8 positions match TRBD1. The germline gives CDR1 MNHEY, CDR2 SMNVEV (reference sequence). CDR3 length: 15 residues. The junction had 7 bases not matched to a gene; V was cut back by 5 bases and J by 4 bases. The CDR3 nucleotides read TGTGCCAGCAGTCACGACAGGGACAGGTACAATGAGCAGTTCTTC. Translated, it gives CASSHDRDRYNEQFF.

This chain links TRBV27 with TRBJ2-1; TRBD1 aligns across 7 bases. J was trimmed by 12 bases and V by 5 bases; bases with no gene match: 10. The CDR3 totals 13 residues. The germline V gene encodes CDR1 MNHEY and CDR2 SMNVEV (reference sequence). The CDR3 region is CASSLVGGAGQFF. The CDR3 DNA reads TGTGCCAGCAGTCTCGTAGGGGGCGCGGGGCAGTTCTTC.

The chain carries TRBV6-6 and TRBJ1-1, with TRBD1 identical over 9 bases. Germline CDR1 MNHNY, CDR2 SVGAGI (reference sequence). V lost 6 bases, J lost 5 bases, and 7 bases stayed unmatched. The length of the CDR3 is 14 residues. The CDR3 reads CASRGLQGATEAFF. In nucleotides, the CDR3 is TGTGCCAGCAGGGGATTACAGGGGGCGACTGAAGCTTTCTTT.

This clone occurred once. The rearrangement links TRBV7-2 to TRBJ1-2; no definite D call. V lost 4 bases to trimming and J lost 0 bases, with 12 bases between them. The CDR3 loop spans 15 amino acids. Germline loops: CDR1 SGHTA, CDR2 FQGNSA. CDR3 bases: TGTGCCAGCAGCTACGCGTCGGGTGCTAACTATGGCTACACCTTC. This codes for CASSYASGANYGYTF.

V usage is TRBV5-5 and J usage is TRBJ1-2; D perhaps matches TRBD1 (6 bases). CDR1 is SGHKS and CDR2 is YYEKEE in the germline V gene (reference sequence). The CDR3 consists of 14 residues. With 1 base removed from V and 4 bases from J, the gap between germline ends came to 11 bases. The CDR3 loop reads CASSLRTVSYGYTF. The CDR3 nucleotides are TGTGCCAGCAGCTTGAGGACAGTTTCCTATGGCTACACCTTC. Using reference TRBV5-5 and TRBJ1-2 for the parts outside the CDR3, the full variable domain is DAGVTQSPTHLIKTRGQQVTLRCSPISGHKSVSWYQQVLGQGPQFIFQYYEKEERGRGNFPDRFSARQFPNYSSELNVNALLLGDSALYLCASSLRTVSYGYTFGSGTRLTVV.

This rearrangement joins TRBV28 to TRBJ1-5, with TRBD1 matching 11 bases. The CDR3 runs to 16 residues. V dropped 6 bases and J dropped 4; count of bases not matched to a gene: 8. Per germline, CDR1 MDHEN and CDR2 SYDVKM. The CDR3 here is CASSRAGTGGNQPQHF. Here the CDR3 DNA reads TGTGCCAGCAGCCGGGCTGGGACAGGGGGTAATCAGCCCCAGCATTTT.

This rearrangement joins TRBV5-1 to TRBJ2-1; tentative D call: TRBD1 (6 bases). With 3 bases removed from V and 0 bases from J, the gap between germline ends came to 10 bases. The CDR3 is 15 residues long. Germline V gives CDR1 SGHRS, CDR2 YFSETQ. CDR3: CASSSQGSSYNEQFF. The DNA of the CDR3 is TGCGCCAGCAGCTCACAGGGCAGCTCCTACAATGAGCAGTTCTTC.

The V call is TRBV7-6, the J call TRBJ2-6, with TRBD2 as a possible D gene (6 bases). Germline CDR1 is SGHVS and CDR2 is FNYEAQ. Trimming pared 5 bases from V and 0 bases from J, leaving 20 bases between. The CDR3 is 19 amino acids. The CDR3 sequence is CASSPGIRGLSSGANVLTF. The CDR3 DNA is TGTGCCAGCAGCCCCGGGATCCGGGGGTTGTCCTCTGGGGCCAACGTCCTGACTTTC.

This chain connects TRBV30 to TRBJ1-5; D possibly corresponds to TRBD1 (5 bases). From germline, CDR1 is GTSNPN and CDR2 SVGIG (reference sequence). The CDR3 covers 15 residues. V was trimmed by 0 bases and J by 0 bases, leaving 9 bases between them. The CDR3 spells CAWSVGDYSNQPQHF. CDR3 in DNA: TGTGCCTGGAGTGTGGGGGATTATAGCAATCAGCCCCAGCATTTT.